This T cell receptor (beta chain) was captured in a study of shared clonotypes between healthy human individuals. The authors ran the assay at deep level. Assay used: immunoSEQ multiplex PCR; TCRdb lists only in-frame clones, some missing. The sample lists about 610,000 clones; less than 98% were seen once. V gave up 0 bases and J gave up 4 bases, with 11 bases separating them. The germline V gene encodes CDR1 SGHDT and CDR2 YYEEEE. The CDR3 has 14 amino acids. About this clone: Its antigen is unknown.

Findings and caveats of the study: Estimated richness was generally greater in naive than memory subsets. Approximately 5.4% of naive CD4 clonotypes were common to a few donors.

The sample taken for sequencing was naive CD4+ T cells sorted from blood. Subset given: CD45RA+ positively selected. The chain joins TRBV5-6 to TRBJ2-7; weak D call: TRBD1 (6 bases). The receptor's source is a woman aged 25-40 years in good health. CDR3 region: CASSLDRAPYEQYF. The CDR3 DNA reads TGTGCCAGCAGCTTGGACAGGGCCCCTTACGAGCAGTACTTC.